This entry lists 30 T cell receptor beta chains sequenced from one sample in a study of Ad26.COV2.S vaccination and SARS-CoV-2 variants. Profiling relied on immunoSEQ multiplex PCR, and the TCRdb table lists in-frame clones only, not all of them. Of about 350,000 clones in the sample, 86% are singletons; the top ten hold about 10%. Treatment indicated: 19 received Ad26.COV2.S at low or high dose, single or two shots; about 5 received placebo; per-sample allocation not given. Day 63 after the first vaccine or placebo injection was the time point for sampling. The starting material was peripheral blood, obtained in a trial of Ad26.COV2.S vaccine versus placebo. The receptors stem from a person aged 18-65 years who received the Ad26.COV2.S COVID-19 vaccine or a placebo.

CDR3 loop: CASSLAPGATGRTQYF. The DNA for the CDR3 is TGCGCCAGCAGCTTGGCCCCCGGGGCCACCGGTCGGACCCAGTACTTC. The chain combines TRBV5-1 with TRBJ2-5; TRBD1 or TRBD2 may be the D gene (5 bases each). The CDR3 has 16 residues. CDR1 is SGHRS and CDR2 is YFSETQ in the germline V gene. V was clipped by 0 bases and J by 7 bases, with 19 bases between them.

This clone has a handful of counts. The chain couples TRBV16 to TRBJ2-7, with D tentatively TRBD1 (5 bases). Germline V gene data show CDR1 as KGHSY and CDR2 as FQNENV. Trimming removed 2 bases at V and 0 bases at J, with 5 bases between. CDR3 size: 13 residues. For the CDR3, the DNA is TGTGCCAGCAGCCAACAGGGCTCCTACGAGCAGTACTTC. The encoded protein is CASSQQGSYEQYF.

Regarding this clone: This same CDR3 is encoded by further DNA sequences in the sample. V gene TRBV7-2 combines with J gene TRBJ2-5; 11 bases fit TRBD2. V lost 4 bases and J lost 5; bases outside the gene matches: 6. The CDR3 is made up of 15 amino acids. From germline, CDR1 is SGHTA and CDR2 FQGNSA. CDR3 nucleotides: TGTGCCAGCAGCTCTCTAGCGGGGGGTTGGGAGACCCAGTACTTC. Its translation is CASSSLAGGWETQYF.

This clone is a singleton in its sample. The CDR3 nucleotides read TGTGCCAGCCCCGGGCTAGCGGGAGGGCCTACCTACAATGAGCAGTTCTTC. Amino acid sequence: CASPGLAGGPTYNEQFF. The V call is TRBV6-4, the J call TRBJ2-1; 12 bases line up with TRBD2. CDR1 and CDR2 (germline): MRHNA, SNTAGT. The V segment lost 8 bases and the J segment 2 bases; nucleotides outside the gene matches: 10. This CDR3 has 17 residues.

The chain links TRBV9 to TRBJ1-2; a possible D gene is TRBD1 (6 bases). The CDR3 length is 13 residues. V was clipped by 4 bases and J by 13 bases, with 20 bases between them. CDR1 SGDLS and CDR2 YYNGEE come from the germline V gene. The CDR3 region is CASSPRDWTEVTF. The CDR3 nucleotides are TGTGCCAGCAGCCCCCGAGACTGGACAGAGGTCACCTTC.

The chain employs TRBV27 and TRBJ1-6; D uncertain. CDR1 MNHEY and CDR2 SMNVEV come from the germline V gene (reference sequence). Trimming cost V 6 bases and J 7 bases, with 10 bases left between them. The CDR3 length is 13 residues. The CDR3 bases are TGTGCCAGCAGGGATCCGTCGAATTCACCCCTCCACTTT. Residues: CASRDPSNSPLHF.

The chain has TRBV28 and TRBJ1-5; 7 nucleotides align to TRBD1. The germline CDR1 and CDR2 sequences are MDHEN and SYDVKM. This CDR3 comprises 16 residues. V lost 7 bases to trimming and J lost 9 bases; unmatched junction nucleotides: 18. Here the CDR3 DNA reads TGTGCCAGCACCACTGGGGCAGCAGGGGGGGAGGGGCCCCAGCATTTT. This codes for CASTTGAAGGEGPQHF.

The chain joins TRBV6-2 or TRBV6-3 to TRBJ1-1; TRBD1 agrees at 7 bases. Germline CDR1 is MNHEY and CDR2 is SVGEGT. With 5 bases clipped from V and 8 bases from J, the junction kept 26 bases outside the gene matches. The CDR3 runs 19 residues. CDR3 DNA sequence: TGTGCCAGCAGTCCACGACCGTGGACAGGTCAAACCTTAAATTTAGAAGCTTTCTTT. Translation: CASSPRPWTGQTLNLEAFF.

This chain uses TRBV7-2 with TRBJ2-1, with D perhaps matching TRBD2 (6 bases). CDR1 is SGHTA and CDR2 is FQGNSA in the germline V gene. V was pared by 1 base and J by 2 bases, with 9 bases between. This CDR3 has 15 amino acids. The CDR3 DNA follows: TGTGCCAGCAGCTTAGACCGGGAGCCCTACAATGAGCAGTTCTTC. Translated, it gives CASSLDREPYNEQFF.

V gene TRBV6-6 combines with J gene TRBJ1-1; perhaps TRBD1 as D (6 bases). This CDR3 is 15 amino acids long. Trimming cost V 5 bases and J 12 bases, with 25 bases left between them. Germline loops: CDR1 MNHNY, CDR2 SVGAGI (reference sequence). The CDR3 loop is CASSPPGLRGRGTFF. The CDR3, as DNA: TGTGCCAGCAGTCCCCCGGGCCTCAGGGGACGAGGAACTTTCTTT.

Only a few counts were recorded for this clone. This chain connects TRBV7-9 to TRBJ1-6; tentatively, D is TRBD1 (5 bases). Germline-derived CDR1 and CDR2 are SEHNR and FQNEAQ (reference sequence). This CDR3 spans 13 amino acids. Trimming removed 1 base from V and 7 bases from J, with 5 bases in between. CDR3 in amino acids: CASSLEGNSPLHF. The CDR3 DNA reads as TGTGCCAGCAGCTTAGAGGGGAATTCACCCCTCCACTTT.

This chain uses TRBV18 with TRBJ1-2; possible D gene TRBD1, 5 bases. CDR3 size: 15 residues. CDR1 and CDR2 from the germline V gene are KGHSH and LQKENI. Trimming pared 6 bases from V and 2 bases from J, leaving 16 bases between. DNA of the CDR3: TGTGCCAGCTCGGCAACACAGGATTCAAACTATGGCTACACCTTC. Protein sequence: CASSATQDSNYGYTF.

This chain uses TRBV3-1 (or the pseudogene TRBV3-2) with TRBJ1-5; D is unresolved. There are 15 residues in the CDR3. Between the trimmed V and J ends, which lost 0 bases and 2 bases, there was a span of 8 bases. CDR1 and CDR2 from the germline V gene are LGHDT and YNNKEL (reference sequence). This chain's CDR3 is CASSQDGRGNQPQHF. The CDR3 DNA is TGTGCCAGCAGCCAAGATGGCCGGGGCAATCAGCCCCAGCATTTT.

CDR3: CASSPPGGEETQYF. CDR3 sequence (DNA): TGTGCCAGCAGTCCCCCCGGGGGAGAGGAGACCCAGTACTTC. The rearrangement uses TRBV6-2 or TRBV6-3 and TRBJ2-5, with TRBD2 as a possible D gene (6 bases). Trimming removed 5 bases from V and 5 bases from J, with 15 bases in between. The CDR3 runs 14 residues. Germline CDR1 and CDR2: MNHEY and SVGEGT.

The rearrangement links TRBV27 to TRBJ2-1; a weak D match, TRBD2 (6 bases). Trimming stripped 0 bases from V and 3 bases from J, with 9 bases between. The CDR3 consists of 15 residues. Germline CDR1 reads MNHEY; CDR2 reads SMNVEV (reference sequence). The CDR3 protein is CASSLSAGLYNEQFF. DNA for the CDR3: TGTGCCAGCAGTTTATCTGCGGGACTCTACAATGAGCAGTTCTTC.

The chain carries TRBV6-1 and TRBJ2-1, with 9 nucleotides matching TRBD1. From germline, CDR1 is MNHNS and CDR2 SASEGT. The CDR3 is made up of 15 amino acids. V dropped 3 bases and J dropped 5; count of bases not matched to a gene: 5. Written as DNA, the CDR3 is TGTGCCAGCAGTGAGCCGGGACAGGGTCACAATGAGCAGTTCTTC. It yields the protein CASSEPGQGHNEQFF.

V gene TRBV6-5 combines with J gene TRBJ2-2; TRBD2 matches at 7 bases. The CDR3 has 14 residues. Germline V gene data show CDR1 as MNHEY and CDR2 as SVGAGI. Germline trimming cut 10 bases from V and 6 bases from J; bases unmatched to any gene: 11. The CDR3 is CATLPGGSPGELFF. CDR3 in DNA: TGTGCCACCCTGCCGGGCGGGAGCCCCGGGGAGCTGTTTTTT.

The chain has TRBV5-8 and TRBJ2-2; D perhaps matches TRBD2 (6 bases). Per germline, CDR1 SGHTS and CDR2 YDEGEE. V lost 2 bases and J 5 bases, leaving 13 bases between the germline ends. The CDR3 contains 15 residues. The CDR3: CASSLGTDWTGELFF. CDR3 DNA: TGTGCCAGCAGCTTAGGGACTGATTGGACCGGGGAGCTGTTTTTT.

This chain links TRBV20-1 with TRBJ2-7; a possible D gene is TRBD1 (5 bases). The CDR3 has 10 amino acids. V lost 6 bases and J lost 9, with 12 bases in between. Germline values: CDR1 DFQATT, CDR2 SNEGSKA (reference sequence). In DNA form, the CDR3 reads TGCAGTGCATTAGAAACAGGGCAGTACTTC. Residues: CSALETGQYF.

This CDR3 is CASFTGQVPYNEQFF. The CDR3 DNA is TGTGCCAGCTTTACCGGGCAGGTCCCCTACAATGAGCAGTTCTTC. This chain uses TRBV6-5 with TRBJ2-1; D is unresolved. The V end lost 8 bases, the J end lost 2 bases, and 16 bases lay between the germline ends. The CDR3 is made up of 15 amino acids. Germline assignment: CDR1 MNHEY and CDR2 SVGAGI.

This rearrangement joins TRBV2 to TRBJ2-7; D is possibly TRBD1 (6 bases). V gave up 6 bases and J gave up 0 bases, with 9 bases separating them. Germline V gene sequence: CDR1 SNHLY, CDR2 FYNNEI. This CDR3 is 13 amino acids long. The CDR3 region has the DNA TGTGCCAGCAGGGGGGACACCTCCTACGAGCAGTACTTC. Its protein is CASRGDTSYEQYF.

The V gene is TRBV7-3, the J gene TRBJ2-1; 13 bases map to TRBD2. The CDR3 sequence is 16 residues long. Germline CDR1 SGHTA, CDR2 FQGTGA. J lost 7 bases, V lost 0 bases, and 3 bases had no gene match. CDR3 nucleotide sequence: TGTGCCAGCAGCTTAACGCGGACTAGCGGGAGTAATGAGCAGTTCTTC. It encodes CASSLTRTSGSNEQFF.

The genes are TRBV6-5 and TRBJ2-7; either TRBD1 or TRBD2 may fit D (5 bases each). V shed 5 bases and J shed 4 bases, with 15 bases lying between them. Per the germline V gene, CDR1 is MNHEY and CDR2 is SVGAGI. The CDR3 totals 14 residues. CDR3 sequence (DNA): TGTGCCAGCAGTCCCCGAGGGGAGAGTTACGAGCAGTACTTC. It translates to CASSPRGESYEQYF.

The genes are TRBV4-2 and TRBJ1-1; D gene unclear. The CDR3 runs 14 residues. Trimming stripped 1 base from V and 7 bases from J, with 13 bases between. Germline assignment: CDR1 LGHNA and CDR2 YNFKEQ. The CDR3 reads CASSQGLKSREAFF. CDR3 sequence (DNA): TGTGCCAGCAGCCAAGGACTCAAGTCCCGTGAAGCTTTCTTT.

Of note for this clone: One end of the junction fails to match germline, which may point to a read error. In the same sample, other DNA sequences code for this CDR3. The CDR3: CASSLQQGTYEQYF. In DNA form, the CDR3 reads TGTGCCAGTAGTTTACAACAGGGTACCTACGAGCAGTACTTC. The rearrangement links TRBV6-2 or TRBV6-3 to TRBJ2-7; a possible D gene is TRBD1 (6 bases). Germline V gives CDR1 MNHEY, CDR2 SVGEGT. This CDR3 spans 14 amino acids.

V gene TRBV7-2 combines with J gene TRBJ2-7, with a possible D match to TRBD1 (5 bases). CDR1 and CDR2 (germline): SGHTA, FQGNSA. The CDR3 totals 14 residues. Between the trimmed V and J ends, which lost 7 bases and 8 bases, there was a span of 21 bases. The CDR3 spells CASTTALGVVQQYF. In nucleotides, the CDR3 is TGTGCCAGCACGACAGCGCTTGGGGTCGTACAGCAGTACTTC.

V usage is TRBV28 and J usage is TRBJ1-4; D is perhaps TRBD1 (5 bases). The CDR3 has 15 amino acids. Germline V gives CDR1 MDHEN, CDR2 SYDVKM. Trimming shortened V by 6 bases and J by 0 bases, and 11 bases separated the two germline ends. In DNA form, the CDR3 reads TGTGCCAGCAGCCCTGGGGGGACAACTAATGAAAAACTGTTTTTT. This codes for CASSPGGTTNEKLFF. Combining the CDR3 with reference TRBV28 and TRBJ1-4 gives the whole variable domain DVKVTQSSRYLVKRTGEKVFLECVQDMDHENMFWYRQDPGLGLRLIYFSYDVKMKEKGDIPEGYSVSREKKERFSLILESASTNQTSMYLCASSPGGTTNEKLFFGSGTQLSVL.

The gene calls are TRBV30 and TRBJ1-5, with TRBD1 identical over 7 bases. J was trimmed by 1 base and V by 3 bases; bases with no gene match: 3. This CDR3 spans 14 amino acids. Germline V gene lookup returns CDR1 GTSNPN and CDR2 SVGIG (reference sequence). The CDR3 nucleotides read TGTGCCTGGAGAGACAGGGCGAGCAATCAGCCCCAGCATTTT. The encoded protein is CAWRDRASNQPQHF.

Comments on this clone: Other DNA sequences in the sample encode the same CDR3. The rearrangement links TRBV7-3 to TRBJ1-2; 8 bases fit TRBD1. Germline loops: CDR1 SGHTA, CDR2 FQGTGA. The CDR3 length is 14 residues. Losses at the gene ends were 5 bases for V and 3 bases for J; bases not matched to a gene: 5. CDR3 loop: CASSPGQGDYGYTF. The CDR3, as DNA: TGTGCCAGCAGCCCCGGACAGGGAGACTATGGCTACACCTTC.

This clone was detected once. V and J are TRBV4-2 and TRBJ2-3; no clear D gene. Between the trimmed V and J ends, which lost 5 bases and 5 bases, there was a span of 14 bases. Germline V gives CDR1 LGHNA, CDR2 YNFKEQ. The CDR3 contains 14 residues. The CDR3 DNA follows: TGTGCCAGCAGCAATAACTACTTCGGAGATACGCAGTATTTT. This codes for CASSNNYFGDTQYF.